This T cell receptor (beta chain) came from a study of blood T cell repertoires in COVID-19. Study summary: Whether acute or convalescent, the COVID-19 samples came from the United States, Italy and Spain. PBMCs, B-cell-depleted T cells, or T cells provided the cDNA or gDNA that made up the material.

This clone was observed a few times. Per the study methods: Scientists estimated how many nucleated cells there were by amplifying reference gene primers. Sequencing used immunoSEQ multiplex PCR; TCRdb keeps in-frame clones, though not all of them. V, J and clone size are those of that table, while D and trimming were read from the DNA. Found here are about 400,000 clones, about 88% of them singletons; the top ten hold 2.5% to 3%. The sample taken for sequencing was PBMCs or T cells enriched from blood (not recorded which). The sequence was obtained from a woman aged 25 to 39 who had recovered from COVID-19.

This CDR3 is CATSDPSREPETQYF. The CDR3 DNA sequence: TGTGCCACCAGTGACCCATCACGGGAGCCGGAGACCCAGTACTTC. The chain employs TRBV24-1 and TRBJ2-5; D might be TRBD2 (6 bases). The CDR3 is 15 residues long. The V gene's germline CDR1 is KGHDR and CDR2 SFDVKD. V lost 4 bases to trimming and J lost 5 bases, with 16 bases between them.